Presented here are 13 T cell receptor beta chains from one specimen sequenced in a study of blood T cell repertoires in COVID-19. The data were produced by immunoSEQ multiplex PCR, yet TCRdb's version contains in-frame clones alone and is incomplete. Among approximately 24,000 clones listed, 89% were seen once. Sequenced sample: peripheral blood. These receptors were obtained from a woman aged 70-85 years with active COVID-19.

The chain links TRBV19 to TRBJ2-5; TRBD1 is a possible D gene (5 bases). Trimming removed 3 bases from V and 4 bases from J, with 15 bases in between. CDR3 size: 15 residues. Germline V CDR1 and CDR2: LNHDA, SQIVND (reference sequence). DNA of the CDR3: TGTGCCAGTAGTATCCCGGGCAGGGCTCGAGAGACCCAGTACTTC. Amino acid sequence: CASSIPGRARETQYF.

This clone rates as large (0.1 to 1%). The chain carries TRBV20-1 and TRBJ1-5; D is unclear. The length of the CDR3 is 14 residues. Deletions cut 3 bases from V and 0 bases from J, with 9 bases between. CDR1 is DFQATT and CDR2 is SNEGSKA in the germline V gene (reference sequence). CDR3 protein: CSASLSYSNQPQHF. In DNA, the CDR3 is TGCAGTGCTAGTCTTTCTTATAGCAATCAGCCCCAGCATTTT.

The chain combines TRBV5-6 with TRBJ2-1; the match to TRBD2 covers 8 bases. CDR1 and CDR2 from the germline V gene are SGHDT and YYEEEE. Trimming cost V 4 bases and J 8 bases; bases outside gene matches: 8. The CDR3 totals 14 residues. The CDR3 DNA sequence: TGTGCCAGCAGCAGCTTAGCGGGGCTGGATGAGCAGTTCTTC. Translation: CASSSLAGLDEQFF.

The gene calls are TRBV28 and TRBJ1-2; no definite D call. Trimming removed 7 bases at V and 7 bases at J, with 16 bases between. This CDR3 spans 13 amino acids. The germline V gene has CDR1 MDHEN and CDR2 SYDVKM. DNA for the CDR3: TGTGCCAGCACCTTTCCATATGGGAGTGGCTACACCTTC. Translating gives CASTFPYGSGYTF.

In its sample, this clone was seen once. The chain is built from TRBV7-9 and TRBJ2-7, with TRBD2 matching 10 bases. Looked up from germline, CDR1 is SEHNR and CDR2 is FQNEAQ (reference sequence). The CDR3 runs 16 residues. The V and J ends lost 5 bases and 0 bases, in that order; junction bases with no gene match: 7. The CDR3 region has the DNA TGTGCCAGCAGCCCCCCTAGCGGGGGTTTCTCCTACGAGCAGTACTTC. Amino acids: CASSPPSGGFSYEQYF.

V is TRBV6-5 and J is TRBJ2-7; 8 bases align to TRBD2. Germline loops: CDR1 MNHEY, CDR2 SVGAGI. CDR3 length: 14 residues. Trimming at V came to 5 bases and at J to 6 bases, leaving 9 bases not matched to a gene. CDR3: CASSPPGGAGEQYF. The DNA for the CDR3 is TGTGCCAGCAGTCCCCCCGGGGGGGCGGGCGAGCAGTACTTC.

The chain's CDR3 is CASSPLSGGSSYEQYF. The CDR3 DNA reads TGTGCCAGCTCACCACTAAGCGGGGGTAGCTCCTACGAGCAGTACTTC. J is TRBJ2-7 and V is TRBV18; 8 bases map to TRBD2. The CDR3 sequence is 16 residues long. V was pared by 1 base and J by 0 bases, with 5 bases of the junction left unmatched. Germline CDR1 is KGHSH and CDR2 is LQKENI.

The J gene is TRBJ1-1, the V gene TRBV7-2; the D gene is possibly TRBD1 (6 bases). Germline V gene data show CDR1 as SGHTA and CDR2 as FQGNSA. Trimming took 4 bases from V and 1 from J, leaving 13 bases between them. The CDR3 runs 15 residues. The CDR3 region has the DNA TGTGCCAGCAGCTCACAGGGTCCTGGGAACACTGAAGCTTTCTTT. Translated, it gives CASSSQGPGNTEAFF.

The CDR3 reads CASSLWTLAGLSYEQYF. CDR3 coding DNA: TGTGCCAGCAGCTTGTGGACGCTAGCGGGGCTCTCCTACGAGCAGTACTTC. The rearrangement joins TRBV5-4 to TRBJ2-7, with 9 bases identical to TRBD2. Germline CDR1 is SGHNT and CDR2 is YYREEE (reference sequence). The CDR3 extends over 17 amino acids. After removal of 1 base from V and 0 bases from J, the junction contained 8 bases not matched to a gene.

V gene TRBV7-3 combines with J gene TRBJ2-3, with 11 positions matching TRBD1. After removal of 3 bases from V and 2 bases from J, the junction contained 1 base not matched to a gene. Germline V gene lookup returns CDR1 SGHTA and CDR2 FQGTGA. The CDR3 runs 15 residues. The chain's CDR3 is CASSLDRGHTDTQYF. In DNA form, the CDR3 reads TGTGCCAGCAGCTTGGACAGGGGGCACACAGATACGCAGTATTTT.

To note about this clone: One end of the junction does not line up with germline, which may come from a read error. The CDR3 DNA follows: TGTGCCAGCAGCCCCGCGGGACTTACGTACGAGCTGTACTTC. Translating it yields CASSPAGLTYELYF. The chain joins TRBV9 to TRBJ2-7, with D perhaps TRBD2 (6 bases). The CDR3 covers 14 residues. CDR1 and CDR2 from the germline V gene are SGDLS and YYNGEE.

CDR3 sequence (DNA): TGTGCCAGCAGCGCAGGGACAGGTATGAACACTGAAGCTTTCTTT. Protein sequence: CASSAGTGMNTEAFF. The V gene is TRBV9, the J gene TRBJ1-1; the match to TRBD1 covers 8 bases. V shed 3 bases and J 0 bases; nucleotides not matched to a gene: 4. CDR3 size: 15 residues. Germline CDR1 reads SGDLS; CDR2 reads YYNGEE.

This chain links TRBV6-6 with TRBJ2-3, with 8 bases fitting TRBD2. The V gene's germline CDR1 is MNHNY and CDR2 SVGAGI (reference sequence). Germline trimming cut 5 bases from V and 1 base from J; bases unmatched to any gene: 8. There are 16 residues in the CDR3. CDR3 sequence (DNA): TGTGCCAGCAGTGGCCGAGGGCGGGGGGGCACAGATACGCAGTATTTT. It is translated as CASSGRGRGGTDTQYF.